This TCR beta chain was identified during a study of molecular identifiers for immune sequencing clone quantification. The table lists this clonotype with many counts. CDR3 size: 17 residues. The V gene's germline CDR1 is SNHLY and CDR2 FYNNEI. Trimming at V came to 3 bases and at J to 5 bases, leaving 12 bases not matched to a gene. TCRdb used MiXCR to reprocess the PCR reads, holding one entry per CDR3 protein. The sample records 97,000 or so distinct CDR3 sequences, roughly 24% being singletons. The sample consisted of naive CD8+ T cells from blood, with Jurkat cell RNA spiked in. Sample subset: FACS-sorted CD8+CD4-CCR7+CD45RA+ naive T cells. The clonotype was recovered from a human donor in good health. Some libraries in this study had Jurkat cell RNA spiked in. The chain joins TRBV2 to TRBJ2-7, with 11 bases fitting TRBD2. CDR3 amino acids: CASSDPASGRFINEQYF. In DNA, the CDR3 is TGTGCCAGCAGTGACCCGGCTAGCGGGAGGTTCATAAACGAGCAGTACTTC.